This T cell receptor (beta chain) comes out of a study of T cell repertoires in ileal Crohn's disease. The sample's time point: proximal margin of the surgical specimen (macroscopically non-inflamed). The assay was immunoSEQ multiplex PCR, and TCRdb's table has in-frame clones only and misses some. The data contain 200 to 250 clones, 96% of them singletons. From germline, CDR1 is SGHRS and CDR2 YFSETQ. The CDR3 loop spans 15 amino acids. The V end lost 2 bases, the J end lost 2 bases, and 13 bases lay between the germline ends. The receptor was derived from an adult with Crohn's disease. V usage is TRBV5-1 and J usage is TRBJ2-5, with D tentatively TRBD1 or TRBD2 (5 bases each). Sequenced input: ileal tissue. The CDR3 region has the DNA TGCGCCAGCAGCTTAGAGCAGGGACCACAAGAGACCCAGTACTTC. It encodes CASSLEQGPQETQYF. Based on the CDR3 plus reference TRBV5-1 and TRBJ2-5, the full variable domain is KAGVTQTPRYLIKTRGQQVTLSCSPISGHRSVSWYQQTPGQGLQFLFEYFSETQRNKGNFPGRFSGRQFSNSRSEMNVSTLELGDSALYLCASSLEQGPQETQYFGPGTRLLVL.